These T cell receptor beta chains were read from a single sample in a study of blood T cells in healthy people across ages. TCRdb used MiXCR to reprocess the 5' RACE reads, holding one entry per CDR3 protein. The table has roughly 1,500,000 distinct CDR3 sequences, roughly 30% seen once. Material for sequencing was blood. These receptors were taken from a young woman in good health. Each CDR3 is given with its conserved first and last residue. A D gene is named only where the DNA matches it firmly. Only part of the rows carry a size: once, few, many, or a class if the clone is expanded.

j_call v_call clone_size d_call cdr3_aa cdr3_nt
TRBJ2-1 TRBV20-1 . TRBD1 CSARVFRGQGYNEQFF TGCAGTGCTAGAGTATTTCGAGGACAGGGGTACAATGAGCAGTTCTTC
TRBJ2-7 TRBV12-3/TRBV12-4 . . CASSMDGNTYEQYF TGTGCCAGCAGTATGGACGGCAATACTTACGAGCAGTACTTC
TRBJ1-4 TRBV2 few . CASSAGTNEKLFF TGTGCCAGCAGCGCCGGGACGAATGAAAAACTGTTTTTT
TRBJ1-2 TRBV7-9 . . CASSPTQVYGSTF TGTGCCAGCAGCCCGACTCAAGTCTATGGCTCCACCTTC
TRBJ2-4 TRBV20-1 . TRBD2 CSAGPSGSVSKNIQYF TGCAGTGCTGGTCCTAGCGGGAGCGTCTCCAAAAACATTCAGTACTTC
TRBJ2-1 TRBV5-1 few . CASTQFGGYYGNFEQFF TGCGCCAGCACCCAATTTGGGGGGTATTACGGCAACTTTGAGCAGTTCTTC
TRBJ2-1 TRBV30 . . CAGKQRASYNEQFF TGTGCCGGAAAACAGAGGGCCTCCTACAATGAGCAGTTCTTC
TRBJ2-7 TRBV21-1 few . CASSEAGAGIPYEQYF TGTGCCAGCAGCGAAGCAGGGGCAGGGATTCCCTACGAGCAGTACTTC
TRBJ2-6 TRBV6-1 . TRBD1 CASTLTGGSGANVLTF TGTGCCAGCACCCTCACAGGGGGCTCTGGGGCCAACGTCCTGACTTTC
TRBJ2-1 TRBV13 few . CASSLGARWVVTEQFF TGTGCCAGCAGCTTAGGAGCTCGGTGGGTGGTTACTGAGCAGTTCTTC
TRBJ2-7 TRBV21-1 . . CASSKVGARDEQYF TGTGCCAGCAGCAAGGTGGGGGCGCGCGACGAGCAGTACTTC
TRBJ1-1 TRBV5-1 . . CASRNGGRVNTEAFF TGCGCCAGCAGGAATGGAGGACGTGTGAACACTGAAGCTTTCTTT
TRBJ2-1 TRBV2 . . CASRGLEGRSYNEQFF TGTGCCAGCAGGGGATTGGAGGGGAGATCCTACAATGAGCAGTTCTTC
TRBJ1-1 TRBV28 . . CASSQYRENTEAFF TGTGCCAGCAGCCAGTACAGGGAGAACACTGAAGCTTTCTTT
TRBJ2-3 TRBV20-1 few . CSANWDPWRSNSDTQYF TGCAGTGCCAACTGGGACCCTTGGAGGAGTAATTCAGATACGCAGTATTTT
TRBJ2-1 TRBV4-1 many TRBD2 CASSQAGGSGHEQFF TGCGCCAGCAGCCAAGCGGGAGGTAGCGGGCATGAGCAGTTCTTC
TRBJ2-7 TRBV4-1 . TRBD1 CASSQTQGSAYEQYF TGCGCCAGCAGCCAGACACAGGGGTCCGCTTACGAGCAGTACTTC
TRBJ2-5 TRBV12-3/TRBV12-4 . . CASSLARGGGGPKETQYF TGTGCCAGCAGTTTAGCGCGAGGGGGCGGGGGCCCAAAAGAGACCCAGTACTTC
TRBJ2-1 TRBV12-3/TRBV12-4 few TRBD2 CASSSGLAGAVGNEQFF TGTGCCAGCAGTTCGGGACTAGCGGGGGCCGTCGGTAATGAGCAGTTCTTC
TRBJ2-3 TRBV7-9 . . CASSPEVVRGTDTQYF TGTGCCAGCAGCCCGGAAGTTGTTCGCGGCACAGATACGCAGTATTTT
TRBJ2-7 TRBV7-2 . TRBD1 CASSLGLGQFYEQYF TGTGCCAGCAGCTTAGGGTTGGGACAGTTCTACGAGCAGTACTTC
TRBJ1-2 TRBV9 . . CASSANRDNYGYTF TGTGCCAGCAGCGCAAACAGGGATAACTATGGCTACACCTTC
TRBJ2-5 TRBV2 few TRBD1 CASSGGRGFRETQYF TGTGCCAGCAGTGGCGGCAGGGGGTTTCGAGAGACCCAGTACTTC
TRBJ2-5 TRBV7-3 . TRBD2 CASSSGGRAQETQYF TGTGCCAGCAGCTCGGGGGGACGGGCCCAAGAGACCCAGTACTTC
TRBJ1-6 TRBV4-1 few . CASSSAPSRRGDSPLHF TGCGCCAGCAGCTCTGCCCCATCCCGGCGGGGGGATTCACCCCTCCACTTT
TRBJ2-7 TRBV27 . TRBD1 CASSSMDRGEQYF TGTGCCAGCAGTTCGATGGACAGGGGCGAGCAGTACTTC
TRBJ1-2 TRBV12-3/TRBV12-4 . . CASRKDGGYGYTF TGTGCCAGCAGGAAGGACGGCGGCTATGGCTACACCTTC
TRBJ2-6 TRBV15 . . CATAGIRNSGANVLTF TGTGCCACCGCTGGGATAAGGAACTCTGGGGCCAACGTCCTGACTTTC
TRBJ2-1 TRBV20-1 many TRBD2 CSARGSGGGYNEQFF TGCAGTGCTAGAGGGTCTGGCGGGGGGTACAATGAGCAGTTCTTC
TRBJ1-1 TRBV10-3 . . CAISESRHMGAFF TGTGCCATCAGTGAGTCTAGGCACATGGGGGCTTTCTTT
TRBJ2-6 TRBV6-5 few . CASSYSTRLRGTSGANVLTF TGTGCCAGCAGTTACTCGACGAGGCTTCGGGGGACCTCTGGGGCCAACGTCCTGACTTTC
TRBJ1-4 TRBV5-1 . . CASSLWTDLATNEKLFF TGCGCCAGCAGCTTATGGACAGACCTTGCAACTAATGAAAAACTGTTTTTT
TRBJ1-6 TRBV27 few . CASSPGPSSYNSPLHF TGTGCCAGCAGTCCCGGACCCAGCTCCTATAATTCACCCCTCCACTTT
TRBJ2-1 TRBV7-2 . TRBD2 CASSARLAGVFHEQFF TGTGCCAGCAGCGCTCGACTAGCGGGAGTTTTTCATGAGCAGTTCTTC
TRBJ1-5 TRBV12-3/TRBV12-4 . TRBD1 CASSLQGAKPQHF TGTGCCAGCAGTTTACAGGGGGCAAAGCCCCAGCATTTT
TRBJ1-6 TRBV6-1 few TRBD1 CASSEPPTGAMNSPLHF TGTGCCAGCAGTGAACCACCGACAGGGGCGATGAATTCACCCCTCCACTTT
TRBJ1-5 TRBV20-1 . . CSARRQLNQPQHF TGCAGTGCTCGCCGTCAGCTCAATCAGCCCCAGCATTTT
TRBJ2-7 TRBV12-3/TRBV12-4 . . CASSSGTREYF TGTGCCAGCAGTTCGGGGACACGGGAGTACTTC
TRBJ1-2 TRBV2 . . CASSEAQGFYGCTF TGTGCCAGCAGTGAAGCGCAGGGTTTCTATGGCTGCACCTTC
TRBJ2-7 TRBV6-6 . TRBD1 CTSSYTDRGREQYF TGTACCAGCAGTTACACGGACAGGGGACGCGAGCAGTACTTC
TRBJ2-1 TRBV3-1 few TRBD2 CASSQVLRLAGATDNEQFF TGTGCCAGCAGCCAAGTCCTAAGACTAGCGGGGGCGACAGACAATGAGCAGTTCTTC
TRBJ2-4 TRBV28 . . CASSPERLAKNIQYF TGTGCCAGCAGTCCCGAAAGGTTAGCCAAAAACATTCAGTACTTC
TRBJ2-5 TRBV14 . . CASSRRRESAETQYF TGTGCCAGCAGCCGCCGTCGGGAGAGTGCGGAGACCCAGTACTTC
TRBJ2-3 TRBV7-7 . TRBD2 CASSPASGGRDTQYF TGTGCCAGCAGCCCCGCTAGCGGGGGTCGTGATACGCAGTATTTT
TRBJ2-3 TRBV20-1 . . CSATRDKADTQYF TGCAGTGCTACCCGGGACAAAGCAGATACGCAGTATTTT
TRBJ1-1 TRBV12-3/TRBV12-4 many . CASSLMTLNTEAFF TGTGCCAGCAGTCTCATGACACTGAACACTGAAGCTTTCTTT
TRBJ2-5 TRBV10-3 many TRBD2 CAIRGDYTETQYF TGTGCCATCAGGGGGGACTATACGGAGACCCAGTACTTC
TRBJ2-7 TRBV5-1 . TRBD1 CASSLDGPGQGTYEQYF TGCGCCAGCAGCTTGGATGGACCGGGACAGGGGACCTACGAGCAGTACTTC
TRBJ2-7 TRBV27 . TRBD2 CASRNLNPGTRAYEQYF TGTGCCAGCAGAAACCTGAACCCCGGGACTAGGGCCTACGAGCAGTACTTC
TRBJ2-5 TRBV27 . TRBD1 CASGPGDRGTETQYF TGTGCCAGCGGACCTGGGGACAGGGGGACGGAGACCCAGTACTTC